Listed below are T cell receptor beta chains from one sample, sequenced in a study of Graves' ophthalmopathy and Graves' hyperthyroidism. MiXCR, run by TCRdb on the multiplex PCR reads, gives a single entry per CDR3 protein. The sample consists of about 210,000 distinct CDR3 sequences, under 30% of them appearing once. The sample was peripheral blood. All receptors derive from a man aged 50-60 years with Graves' ophthalmopathy. The CDR3 runs from the conserved cysteine through the conserved F or W. D genes are given only for firm matches. Clone size appears in some rows only: once, few, many, or a class for an expanded clone.

.,TRBV19,many,TRBJ2-7,TGTGCCGCGGGGGCGCTCCACGAGCAGTACTTC,CAAGALHEQYF
TRBD2,TRBV9,many,TRBJ2-7,TGTGCCAGCAGCTTTCGGACTAGCGGAAACTACGAGCAGTACTTC,CASSFRTSGNYEQYF
TRBD2,TRBV27,many,TRBJ2-7,TGTGCCAGCAGTTTTCGGGCGGGAGACGAGCAGTACTTC,CASSFRAGDEQYF
.,TRBV2,many,TRBJ1-5,TGTGCCAGCAGTGAAGTCGCTAGCAATCAGCCCCAGCATTTT,CASSEVASNQPQHF
.,TRBV15,many,TRBJ2-2,TGTGCCACCGGGGGTACCGGGGAGCTGTTTTTT,CATGGTGELFF
.,TRBV19,many,TRBJ2-4,TGTGCCAGTAGTATATCACTATCGTCGGGAAACATTCAGTACTTC,CASSISLSSGNIQYF
.,TRBV6-5,few,TRBJ1-1,TGTGCCAGCAGTTACGGCGGCGGGGGGCCCTACACTGAAGCTTTCTTT,CASSYGGGGPYTEAFF
TRBD1,TRBV6-1,.,TRBJ1-2,TGTGCCAGCTTGTCCGGGACAGGTCTCAACTGTGGCTACACCTTC,CASLSGTGLNCGYTF
.,TRBV12-3/TRBV12-4,many,TRBJ1-5,TGTGCCAGCACCGGGGACTCCGCCGTAGCCCAGCATTTT,CASTGDSAVAQHF
.,TRBV5-1,few,TRBJ2-5,TGCGCCAGCAGCTCAGGACAACCGGGACAAGAGACCCAGTACTTC,CASSSGQPGQETQYF
.,TRBV29-1,many,TRBJ1-6,TGCAGCGTCGCAGAGCCCTGGGCGGGTTCACCCCTCCACTTT,CSVAEPWAGSPLHF